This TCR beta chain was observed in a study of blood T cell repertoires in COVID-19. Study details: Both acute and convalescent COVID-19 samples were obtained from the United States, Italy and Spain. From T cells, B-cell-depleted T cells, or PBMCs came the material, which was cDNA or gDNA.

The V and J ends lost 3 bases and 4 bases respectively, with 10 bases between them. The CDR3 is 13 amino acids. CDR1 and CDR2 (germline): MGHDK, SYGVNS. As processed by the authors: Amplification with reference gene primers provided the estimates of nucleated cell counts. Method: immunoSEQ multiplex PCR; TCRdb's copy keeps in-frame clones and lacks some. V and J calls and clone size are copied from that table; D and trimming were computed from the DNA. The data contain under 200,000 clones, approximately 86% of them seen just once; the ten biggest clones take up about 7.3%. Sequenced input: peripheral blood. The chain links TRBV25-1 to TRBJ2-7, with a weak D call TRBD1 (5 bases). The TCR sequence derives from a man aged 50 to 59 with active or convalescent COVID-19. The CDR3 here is CASSEGKGYEQYF. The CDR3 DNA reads TGTGCCAGCAGTGAGGGTAAGGGGTACGAGCAGTACTTC.